Presented here are 12 T cell receptor beta chains from one specimen sequenced in a study of shared clonotypes between healthy human individuals. Generated by immunoSEQ multiplex PCR, the TCRdb table keeps only in-frame clones and is missing some. The data show around 2.1 million clones, with around 95% seen just once and around 0.13% held by the top ten. Sequenced: naive CD4+ T cells sorted from blood. Subset reported: CD45RA+ positively selected. The receptor set was obtained from a man aged 18 to 30 in good health.

The J gene is TRBJ2-7, the V gene TRBV2, with TRBD2 matching over 7 bases. The CDR3 extends over 15 amino acids. Looked up from germline, CDR1 is SNHLY and CDR2 is FYNNEI. The ends lost 0 bases at V and 6 bases at J; junction bases unmatched: 8. CDR3 in DNA: TGTGCCAGCAGTGAAGCGCGTACTAGCGCGGGCGAGCAGTACTTC. Its protein product is CASSEARTSAGEQYF.

The chain joins TRBV7-2 to TRBJ2-5; no definite D call. This CDR3 comprises 15 residues. Trimming took off 2 bases at V and 2 bases at J, with 12 bases between the two ends. In germline, CDR1 is SGHTA, CDR2 FQGNSA. The CDR3 bases are TGTGCCAGCAGCTTATTCGTCTCGTGGCAAGAGACCCAGTACTTC. Encoded protein: CASSLFVSWQETQYF.

The CDR3 reads CASSTNGGGPLSYNSPLHF. The CDR3 DNA follows: TGTGCCAGCAGCACCAACGGGGGGGGACCGTTGTCCTATAATTCACCCCTCCACTTT. The chain combines TRBV7-9 with TRBJ1-6, with TRBD1 as a possible D gene (5 bases). Germline CDR1 and CDR2: SEHNR and FQNEAQ (reference sequence). The CDR3 is made up of 19 amino acids. V was cut by 5 bases and J by 1 base, with 21 bases left in between.

The table lists this clone with a few counts. Other nucleotide sequences from this sample produce the same CDR3. The gene calls are TRBV20-1 and TRBJ2-7; D call uncertain. The V end lost 1 base, the J end lost 3 bases, and 4 bases lay between the germline ends. Germline V gene data show CDR1 as DFQATT and CDR2 as SNEGSKA (reference sequence). The CDR3 extends over 11 amino acids. CDR3: CSARGSYEQYF. DNA for the CDR3: TGCAGTGCTAGAGGCAGCTACGAGCAGTACTTC.

Concerning this clone: Other nucleotide sequences from this sample produce the same CDR3. The chain combines TRBV27 with TRBJ2-7; 8 bases agree with TRBD1. The J segment lost 2 bases and the V segment lost 5 bases, leaving 5 bases of the junction unmatched. Germline CDR1 and CDR2: MNHEY and SMNVEV (reference sequence). CDR3 length: 14 residues. The CDR3 DNA sequence: TGTGCCAGCAGTCCTCGGACAGGGCCCTACGAGCAGTACTTC. Translated, it gives CASSPRTGPYEQYF.

CDR3 sequence: CASSYFGQDSYNEQFF. The CDR3 nucleotides are TGTGCCAGCAGTTACTTCGGACAGGACTCCTACAATGAGCAGTTCTTC. V usage is TRBV6-5 and J usage is TRBJ2-1; 7 nucleotides line up with TRBD1. Germline V gene data show CDR1 as MNHEY and CDR2 as SVGAGI. V shed 1 base, J shed 0 bases, and the junction held 3 bases outside the gene matches. This CDR3 has 16 residues.

The rearrangement joins TRBV5-1 to TRBJ1-2, with TRBD1 identical over 7 bases. The length of the CDR3 is 14 residues. Germline trimming cut 5 bases from V and 1 base from J; bases unmatched to any gene: 5. Looked up from germline, CDR1 is SGHRS and CDR2 is YFSETQ. DNA of the CDR3: TGCGCCAGCAGGAGGACAGGAGATAACTATGGCTACACCTTC. Translating it yields CASRRTGDNYGYTF.

This chain joins TRBV5-1 and TRBJ1-4; a possible D gene is TRBD1 (5 bases). The germline V and J ends were trimmed by 0 bases and 0 bases, with 9 bases remaining between them. The length of the CDR3 is 16 residues. Germline V gene lookup returns CDR1 SGHRS and CDR2 YFSETQ. The CDR3 sequence is CASSLGDGATNEKLFF. The CDR3 DNA reads TGCGCCAGCAGCTTGGGGGACGGCGCAACTAATGAAAAACTGTTTTTT.

On this clone: This CDR3 is also generated by other DNA sequences in the sample. The chain combines TRBV6-6 with TRBJ1-5, with no clear D. This CDR3 has 12 residues. Trimming shortened V by 2 bases and J by 6 bases, and 5 bases separated the two germline ends. Germline lookup yields CDR1 MNHNY and CDR2 SVGAGI (reference sequence). CDR3 sequence: CASSYEGQPQHF. The CDR3 nucleotides are TGTGCCAGCAGTTACGAAGGTCAGCCCCAGCATTTT.

V usage is TRBV2 and J usage is TRBJ2-2; D remains ambiguous. The CDR3 loop spans 14 amino acids. CDR1 is SNHLY and CDR2 is FYNNEI in the germline V gene. V was cut by 6 bases and J by 6 bases, with 14 bases left in between. CDR3 in amino acids: CASSGLGRAGELFF. DNA for the CDR3: TGTGCCAGCAGCGGTCTGGGAAGGGCCGGGGAGCTGTTTTTT.

The chain recombines TRBV2 with TRBJ1-4; 8 positions agree with TRBD1. Looked up from germline, CDR1 is SNHLY and CDR2 is FYNNEI. Trimming removed 4 bases from V and 3 bases from J; junction bases left unmatched: 4. The CDR3 runs to 15 residues. In DNA, the CDR3 is TGTGCCAGCAGTGGGGCGGACAGGGCTAATGAAAAACTGTTTTTT. Protein: CASSGADRANEKLFF.

The chain uses TRBV6-1 and TRBJ2-3; 8 nucleotides line up with TRBD2. CDR1 MNHNS and CDR2 SASEGT come from the germline V gene. The CDR3 contains 14 residues. Losses at the gene ends were 6 bases for V and 2 bases for J; bases not matched to a gene: 4. CDR3 loop: CASRLAGYTDTQYF. The DNA of the CDR3 is TGTGCCAGCAGGCTAGCGGGTTACACAGATACGCAGTATTTT.